Listed below are T cell receptor beta chains from one sample, sequenced in a study of cytomegalovirus exposure and HLA in healthy donors. Profiled with immunoSEQ multiplex PCR; TCRdb holds only in-frame clones, not every one. Of 160,000 or so clones in the sample, around four fifths were seen once. Sample: PBMCs. These receptors came from a man younger than 40 in good health and CMV-seronegative. Each CDR3 is given with its conserved first and last residue. A D gene is named only where the DNA matches it firmly. Clone sizes are given selectively: once, few, many, or a class where the clone is expanded.

j_call	clone_size	v_call	d_call	cdr3_aa	cdr3_nt
TRBJ2-7	NA	TRBV7-2	TRBD2	CASSRQRGPYEQYF	TGTGCCAGCAGCCGCCAGCGGGGGCCGTACGAGCAGTACTTC
TRBJ1-5	NA	TRBV5-6	NA	CASSVGDQPQHF	TGTGCCAGCAGCGTAGGGGATCAGCCCCAGCATTTT
TRBJ1-1	few	TRBV30	NA	CAWNAVNTEAFF	TGTGCCTGGAACGCGGTGAACACTGAAGCTTTCTTT
TRBJ2-7	NA	TRBV19	NA	CASSIFTGWSYEQYF	TGTGCCAGTAGTATTTTTACCGGCTGGAGCTACGAGCAGTACTTC
TRBJ2-1	NA	TRBV7-2	TRBD2	CASSPGGLADYNEQFF	TGTGCCAGCAGCCCCGGGGGACTAGCGGATTACAATGAGCAGTTCTTC
TRBJ1-1	NA	TRBV6-5	TRBD1	CASSSGTGTNTEAFF	TGTGCCAGCAGCTCCGGGACAGGGACTAACACTGAAGCTTTCTTT
TRBJ2-5	NA	TRBV29-1	NA	CSIIGGRETQYF	TGCAGCATCATTGGGGGGAGGGAGACCCAGTACTTC
TRBJ2-1	NA	TRBV5-1	TRBD1	CASSPGTGEDEQFF	TGCGCCAGCAGCCCCGGGACAGGGGAAGATGAGCAGTTCTTC
TRBJ2-7	NA	TRBV30	TRBD2	CAWSREGYEQYF	TGTGCCTGGAGTAGGGAGGGCTACGAGCAGTACTTC
TRBJ1-1	NA	TRBV6-5	TRBD1	CASSYSDRVGTEAFF	TGTGCCAGCAGTTACTCGGACAGGGTCGGGACTGAAGCTTTCTTT
TRBJ2-7	NA	TRBV7-9	NA	CSSSSRQDYSYEQYF	TGTTCCAGCAGCTCCAGACAGGATTATTCCTACGAGCAGTACTTC
TRBJ2-5	NA	TRBV7-2	TRBD2	CASSRTSGSQETQYF	TGTGCCAGCAGCCGAACTAGCGGCTCCCAAGAGACCCAGTACTTC
TRBJ1-4	few	TRBV28	NA	CASTGFATNEKLFF	TGTGCCAGCACCGGTTTTGCAACTAATGAAAAACTGTTTTTT
TRBJ2-1	NA	TRBV5-1	TRBD2	CASSLIAGGYYNEQFF	TGCGCCAGCAGCTTGATAGCGGGGGGTTACTACAATGAGCAGTTCTTC
TRBJ1-3	once	TRBV6-5	NA	CASSRGGLGNAIYF	TGTGCCAGCAGTCGAGGGGGTCTAGGAAACGCCATATATTTT
TRBJ1-4	few	TRBV28	NA	CASRTFPANEKLFF	TGTGCCAGCAGGACATTTCCTGCTAATGAAAAACTGTTTTTT
TRBJ1-2	NA	TRBV9	TRBD1	CASTIAGQGDNYGYTF	TGTGCCAGCACCATCGCGGGACAGGGCGATAACTATGGCTACACCTTC
TRBJ1-5	NA	TRBV13	TRBD1	CASTKDREGNQPQHF	TGTGCCAGCACTAAGGACAGGGAGGGCAATCAGCCCCAGCATTTT
TRBJ1-2	few	TRBV6-5	NA	CASSTYTGPDYGYTF	TGTGCCAGCAGTACGTACACAGGGCCCGACTATGGCTACACCTTC
TRBJ1-1	NA	TRBV14	NA	CASSPPADTEAFF	TGTGCCAGCAGCCCCCCGGCGGACACTGAAGCTTTCTTT
TRBJ2-3	NA	TRBV30	NA	CAWSVNSYSDTQYF	TGTGCCTGGAGTGTGAACAGTTATTCAGATACGCAGTATTTT
TRBJ1-1	once	TRBV5-1	NA	CASKATGNTEAFF	TGCGCCAGCAAGGCGACAGGGAACACTGAAGCTTTCTTT
TRBJ2-7	NA	TRBV19	NA	CASSTYSYEQYF	TGTGCCAGTAGTACCTACAGCTACGAGCAGTACTTC
TRBJ2-5	NA	TRBV28	TRBD2	CASGPLAVLPETQYF	TGTGCCAGCGGGCCGCTAGCGGTTCTTCCAGAGACCCAGTACTTC
TRBJ2-1	NA	TRBV7-3	NA	CASSLTLFDEQFF	TGTGCCAGCAGCTTAACTCTATTCGATGAGCAGTTCTTC
TRBJ1-5	NA	TRBV28	TRBD1	CASSLRTGWAQPQHF	TGTGCCAGCAGTTTACGGACAGGGTGGGCCCAGCCCCAGCATTTT
TRBJ2-5	NA	TRBV7-6	NA	CASSLIGGGAYQETQYF	TGTGCCAGCAGCTTAATTGGTGGGGGGGCGTACCAAGAGACCCAGTACTTC
TRBJ1-1	NA	TRBV10-3	NA	CAISESGKRSGNTEAFF	TGTGCCATCAGTGAGTCCGGGAAGAGGTCCGGGAACACTGAAGCTTTCTTT
TRBJ2-3	NA	TRBV5-1	NA	CASSLGSAGSTDTQYF	TGCGCCAGCAGCTTGGGATCGGCGGGGAGCACAGATACGCAGTATTTT
TRBJ1-1	few	TRBV30	NA	CAWSWGVTEAFF	TGTGCCTGGAGCTGGGGCGTGACTGAAGCTTTCTTT
TRBJ2-7	NA	TRBV28	NA	CASSLRGSRDEQYF	TGTGCCAGCAGTCTAAGGGGGAGTCGCGACGAGCAGTACTTC
TRBJ2-4	NA	TRBV4-2	NA	CASSQVGGPPNIQYF	TGTGCCAGCAGCCAAGTGGGGGGGCCCCCAAACATTCAGTACTTC
TRBJ1-4	once	TRBV30	TRBD1	CAWSLGQGGGEKLFF	TGTGCCTGGAGTCTTGGACAGGGGGGAGGTGAAAAACTGTTTTTT
TRBJ1-5	NA	TRBV28	NA	CASSPTRVSPNQPQHF	TGTGCCAGCAGTCCCACGAGGGTTTCACCGAATCAGCCCCAGCATTTT
TRBJ2-7	NA	TRBV6-5	TRBD1	CASSSGTVNYEQYF	TGTGCCAGCAGTTCGGGGACAGTTAACTACGAGCAGTACTTC
TRBJ2-7	NA	TRBV30	NA	CAWRKVLLYEQYF	TGTGCCTGGAGAAAGGTACTACTTTACGAGCAGTACTTC
TRBJ2-6	NA	TRBV21-1	NA	CASSTDRVGPSGANVLTF	TGTGCCAGCAGCACTGACAGGGTCGGGCCCTCTGGGGCCAACGTCCTGACTTTC
TRBJ1-2	NA	TRBV27	TRBD1	CASSFVGQGSNYGYTF	TGTGCCAGCAGTTTTGTGGGACAGGGGTCTAACTATGGCTACACCTTC
TRBJ1-2	NA	TRBV7-9	NA	CASSWGPDAGYTF	TGTGCCAGCAGTTGGGGGCCTGATGCGGGCTACACCTTC
TRBJ2-7	NA	TRBV2	TRBD1	CASRDPGQGNYEQYF	TGTGCCAGCAGAGACCCCGGACAGGGGAACTACGAGCAGTACTTC
TRBJ2-5	NA	TRBV19	NA	CASSIQGFQETQYF	TGTGCCAGTAGTATACAGGGATTCCAAGAGACCCAGTACTTC
TRBJ1-6	NA	TRBV28	NA	CASSLRDSPLHF	TGTGCCAGCAGTTTGAGAGATTCACCCCTCCACTTT
TRBJ2-1	NA	TRBV28	NA	CASSLFGLASSYNEQFF	TGTGCCAGCAGTTTATTCGGTCTAGCGAGCTCCTACAATGAGCAGTTCTTC
TRBJ1-6	NA	TRBV4-3	TRBD1	CASSQSRTGDNSPLHF	TGCGCCAGCAGCCAATCAAGGACAGGGGATAATTCACCCCTCCACTTT
TRBJ1-1	few	TRBV5-6	TRBD1	CASSWGTGAIDTEAFF	TGTGCCAGCAGCTGGGGGACAGGGGCCATTGACACTGAAGCTTTCTTT
TRBJ1-2	once	TRBV28	NA	CASKLVGLNYGYTF	TGTGCCAGCAAACTAGTTGGACTCAACTATGGCTACACCTTC
TRBJ1-2	NA	TRBV7-2	NA	CASSVGSGQLYGYTF	TGTGCCAGCAGCGTAGGGTCCGGACAGCTCTATGGCTACACCTTC
TRBJ1-5	NA	TRBV18	NA	CASSPWTLDSNQPQHF	TGTGCCAGCTCACCATGGACACTCGATAGCAATCAGCCCCAGCATTTT